This is a list of T cell receptor beta chains from one sample in a study of cytomegalovirus exposure and HLA in healthy donors. Produced via immunoSEQ multiplex PCR; TCRdb's table is partial and in-frame only. The sample lists roughly 93,000 clones; about four fifths were seen once. The specimen sequenced was PBMCs. All receptors derive from a human donor in good health. The CDR3 runs from the conserved cysteine through the conserved F or W. A D gene is named only where the DNA matches it firmly. Expanded clones are given a class, and other clones once, few, many or no size at all.

v_call: TRBV2
clone_size: few
d_call: .
j_call: TRBJ1-1
cdr3_aa: CAGLGHLNTEAFF
cdr3_nt: TGTGCCGGCCTTGGACATTTGAACACTGAAGCTTTCTTT

v_call: TRBV2
clone_size: .
d_call: TRBD1
j_call: TRBJ1-3
cdr3_aa: CASSGVGTGFSTIYF
cdr3_nt: TGTGCCAGCAGTGGAGTAGGGACAGGATTCTCCACCATATATTTT

v_call: TRBV6-1
clone_size: .
d_call: .
j_call: TRBJ1-5
cdr3_aa: CASSESSRLYNQPQHF
cdr3_nt: TGTGCCAGCAGTGAGAGTTCCAGGCTTTACAATCAGCCCCAGCATTTT

v_call: TRBV10-3
clone_size: .
d_call: .
j_call: TRBJ2-2
cdr3_aa: CAISDARVHTGELFF
cdr3_nt: TGTGCCATCAGTGATGCCAGGGTTCACACCGGGGAGCTGTTTTTT

v_call: TRBV9
clone_size: .
d_call: .
j_call: TRBJ1-2
cdr3_aa: CASSAATYYGYTF
cdr3_nt: TGTGCCAGCAGCGCTGCTACGTACTATGGCTACACCTTC

v_call: TRBV27
clone_size: .
d_call: .
j_call: TRBJ1-1
cdr3_aa: CASSWRDRAEAFF
cdr3_nt: TGTGCCAGCAGTTGGCGGGATCGGGCTGAAGCTTTCTTT

v_call: TRBV29-1
clone_size: .
d_call: TRBD1
j_call: TRBJ1-1
cdr3_aa: CSIGQGKGDTEAFF
cdr3_nt: TGCAGCATTGGACAGGGAAAGGGGGACACTGAAGCTTTCTTT

v_call: TRBV2
clone_size: .
d_call: .
j_call: TRBJ1-2
cdr3_aa: CATQQDPNYGYTF
cdr3_nt: TGTGCCACACAACAGGATCCTAACTATGGCTACACCTTC

v_call: TRBV25-1
clone_size: .
d_call: TRBD1
j_call: TRBJ1-2
cdr3_aa: CASSEPGGGGYTF
cdr3_nt: TGTGCCAGCAGTGAACCAGGGGGTGGTGGCTACACCTTC

v_call: TRBV5-6
clone_size: .
d_call: TRBD1
j_call: TRBJ2-2
cdr3_aa: CASSPWDRGAGELFF
cdr3_nt: TGTGCCAGCAGCCCCTGGGACAGGGGGGCCGGGGAGCTGTTTTTT

v_call: TRBV2
clone_size: .
d_call: .
j_call: TRBJ2-7
cdr3_aa: CASRRTKGDEQYF
cdr3_nt: TGTGCCAGCAGACGAACCAAGGGGGACGAGCAGTACTTC

v_call: TRBV10-2
clone_size: .
d_call: .
j_call: TRBJ2-1
cdr3_aa: CASSAEGISYNEQFF
cdr3_nt: TGCGCCAGCAGTGCGGAGGGGATCTCCTACAATGAGCAGTTCTTC

v_call: TRBV29-1
clone_size: .
d_call: TRBD1
j_call: TRBJ1-1
cdr3_aa: CSGRQGTFEAFF
cdr3_nt: TGCAGCGGACGACAGGGGACCTTTGAAGCTTTCTTT

v_call: TRBV5-4
clone_size: .
d_call: TRBD2
j_call: TRBJ2-1
cdr3_aa: CASSLVGLAEYNEQFF
cdr3_nt: TGTGCCAGCAGCTTGGTCGGGCTAGCGGAGTACAATGAGCAGTTCTTC

v_call: TRBV10-2
clone_size: few
d_call: .
j_call: TRBJ1-1
cdr3_aa: CASSLMNTEAFF
cdr3_nt: TGCGCCAGCAGTCTAATGAACACTGAAGCTTTCTTT

v_call: TRBV4-3
clone_size: .
d_call: TRBD1
j_call: TRBJ2-2
cdr3_aa: CASSPTGAGTGELFF
cdr3_nt: TGCGCCAGCAGCCCCACAGGGGCTGGGACCGGGGAGCTGTTTTTT

v_call: TRBV7-7
clone_size: .
d_call: TRBD1
j_call: TRBJ2-5
cdr3_aa: CASSGGTGDAGTQYF
cdr3_nt: TGTGCCAGCAGCGGGGGGACAGGAGATGCGGGGACCCAGTACTTC

v_call: TRBV7-9
clone_size: .
d_call: .
j_call: TRBJ1-3
cdr3_aa: CASSSPTFSGNTIYF
cdr3_nt: TGTGCCAGCAGCTCTCCGACTTTCTCTGGAAACACCATATATTTT

v_call: TRBV10-3
clone_size: .
d_call: TRBD1
j_call: TRBJ1-1
cdr3_aa: CAIRTGLMNTEAFF
cdr3_nt: TGTGCCATCAGGACAGGGCTCATGAACACTGAAGCTTTCTTT

v_call: TRBV25-1
clone_size: .
d_call: .
j_call: TRBJ2-5
cdr3_aa: CASSGILQETQYF
cdr3_nt: TGTGCCAGCAGTGGAATCCTCCAGGAGACCCAGTACTTC

v_call: TRBV7-8
clone_size: .
d_call: .
j_call: TRBJ1-5
cdr3_aa: CASSSYNSNQPQHF
cdr3_nt: TGTGCCAGCAGCTCTTATAATAGCAATCAGCCCCAGCATTTT

v_call: TRBV7-9
clone_size: .
d_call: TRBD1
j_call: TRBJ1-5
cdr3_aa: CASSMTGVLNQPQHF
cdr3_nt: TGTGCCAGCAGCATGACAGGGGTCCTGAATCAGCCCCAGCATTTT

v_call: TRBV5-4
clone_size: .
d_call: .
j_call: TRBJ1-1
cdr3_aa: CASSLGRLGGRRTEAFF
cdr3_nt: TGTGCCAGCAGCTTGGGCCGCCTCGGGGGGAGGCGGACTGAAGCTTTCTTT

v_call: TRBV5-4
clone_size: .
d_call: TRBD2
j_call: TRBJ2-7
cdr3_aa: CASSGGTSGLNEQYF
cdr3_nt: TGTGCCAGCAGCGGCGGGACTAGCGGGCTCAACGAGCAGTACTTC

v_call: TRBV5-1
clone_size: .
d_call: .
j_call: TRBJ2-3
cdr3_aa: CASTIFSGSTDTQYF
cdr3_nt: TGCGCCAGCACCATATTTTCGGGGTCCACAGATACGCAGTATTTT

v_call: TRBV10-1
clone_size: .
d_call: .
j_call: TRBJ1-1
cdr3_aa: CASSEGGGPEAFF
cdr3_nt: TGCGCCAGCAGTGAGGGGGGAGGCCCTGAAGCTTTCTTT

v_call: TRBV9
clone_size: .
d_call: .
j_call: TRBJ2-7
cdr3_aa: CASSVATGYEQYF
cdr3_nt: TGTGCCAGCAGCGTAGCAACAGGCTACGAGCAGTACTTC

v_call: TRBV4-2
clone_size: .
d_call: TRBD1
j_call: TRBJ2-5
cdr3_aa: CASSRSTGQETQYF
cdr3_nt: TGTGCCAGCAGCCGATCGACAGGGCAAGAGACCCAGTACTTC

v_call: TRBV11-2
clone_size: .
d_call: .
j_call: TRBJ1-1
cdr3_aa: CASSRTRGDTEAFF
cdr3_nt: TGTGCCAGCAGCCGTACTCGGGGGGACACTGAAGCTTTCTTT

v_call: TRBV27
clone_size: .
d_call: .
j_call: TRBJ1-5
cdr3_aa: CASSAGSKGSQPQHF
cdr3_nt: TGTGCCAGCAGCGCGGGGTCGAAGGGTAGTCAGCCCCAGCATTTT

v_call: TRBV14
clone_size: .
d_call: .
j_call: TRBJ2-2
cdr3_aa: CASSQADGGTGELFF
cdr3_nt: TGTGCCAGCAGCCAAGCAGATGGAGGGACCGGGGAGCTGTTTTTT

v_call: TRBV5-6
clone_size: few
d_call: .
j_call: TRBJ2-5
cdr3_aa: CASSNIPGTKVQETQYF
cdr3_nt: TGTGCCAGCAGCAATATTCCCGGGACAAAAGTTCAAGAGACCCAGTACTTC

v_call: TRBV19
clone_size: .
d_call: .
j_call: TRBJ2-4
cdr3_aa: CASSIDRENIQYF
cdr3_nt: TGTGCCAGTAGTATAGACAGGGAAAACATTCAGTACTTC

v_call: TRBV25-1
clone_size: .
d_call: .
j_call: TRBJ1-1
cdr3_aa: CASSTLGVQNTEAFF
cdr3_nt: TGTGCCAGCAGTACGCTCGGGGTCCAGAACACTGAAGCTTTCTTT

v_call: TRBV18
clone_size: .
d_call: TRBD1
j_call: TRBJ2-5
cdr3_aa: CASSPPKQGLQQTQYF
cdr3_nt: TGTGCCAGCTCACCACCAAAACAGGGGCTACAACAGACCCAGTACTTC

v_call: TRBV6-5
clone_size: few
d_call: TRBD1
j_call: TRBJ2-2
cdr3_aa: CASSQQDRGLGELFF
cdr3_nt: TGTGCCAGCAGTCAACAGGACAGGGGGCTCGGGGAGCTGTTTTTT

v_call: TRBV5-1
clone_size: .
d_call: .
j_call: TRBJ2-7
cdr3_aa: CASSNREAGFYEQYF
cdr3_nt: TGCGCCAGCAGTAACAGGGAAGCGGGGTTTTACGAGCAGTACTTC

v_call: TRBV21-1
clone_size: .
d_call: .
j_call: TRBJ2-2
cdr3_aa: CASSKVGTGTNTGELFF
cdr3_nt: .

v_call: TRBV2
clone_size: .
d_call: .
j_call: TRBJ2-3
cdr3_aa: CASSGQDLLTDTQYF
cdr3_nt: TGTGCCAGCAGTGGACAGGACCTCCTCACAGATACGCAGTATTTT

v_call: TRBV10-2
clone_size: .
d_call: TRBD1
j_call: TRBJ2-1
cdr3_aa: CASSYLASQGAINEQFF
cdr3_nt: TGCGCCAGCAGTTATTTGGCGTCACAGGGGGCGATCAATGAGCAGTTCTTC

v_call: TRBV5-1
clone_size: .
d_call: .
j_call: TRBJ1-4
cdr3_aa: CASSRGENEKLFF
cdr3_nt: TGCGCCAGCAGCCGGGGGGAAAATGAAAAACTGTTTTTT

v_call: TRBV7-7
clone_size: few
d_call: .
j_call: TRBJ1-1
cdr3_aa: CASSLSENTEAFF
cdr3_nt: TGTGCCAGCAGCTTATCAGAAAACACTGAAGCTTTCTTT

v_call: TRBV18
clone_size: .
d_call: TRBD1
j_call: TRBJ1-1
cdr3_aa: CASSLARGRNGEAFF
cdr3_nt: TGTGCCAGCTCACTCGCCAGGGGGAGGAACGGTGAAGCTTTCTTT

v_call: TRBV2
clone_size: .
d_call: TRBD1
j_call: TRBJ1-1
cdr3_aa: CASSPDRALSEAFF
cdr3_nt: TGTGCCAGCAGCCCGGACAGGGCGCTTTCTGAAGCTTTCTTT

v_call: TRBV11-2
clone_size: .
d_call: .
j_call: TRBJ1-1
cdr3_aa: CASSFSGHLGGEAFF
cdr3_nt: TGTGCCAGCAGCTTTTCGGGACACTTGGGGGGGGAAGCTTTCTTT

v_call: TRBV18
clone_size: .
d_call: TRBD1
j_call: TRBJ1-3
cdr3_aa: CASSPAGTASGNTIYF
cdr3_nt: TGTGCCAGCTCACCAGCCGGGACAGCCTCTGGAAACACCATATATTTT

v_call: TRBV20-1
clone_size: once
d_call: .
j_call: TRBJ1-2
cdr3_aa: CFVRGARGYTF
cdr3_nt: TGTTTCGTCCGGGGGGCGAGGGGCTACACCTTC

v_call: TRBV12-5
clone_size: .
d_call: .
j_call: TRBJ1-2
cdr3_aa: CASGLVPTDTYGYPF
cdr3_nt: TGTGCTAGTGGTTTGGTACCAACAGACACATATGGCTACCCCTTC

v_call: TRBV7-9
clone_size: once
d_call: .
j_call: TRBJ2-7
cdr3_aa: CASSLGGLARVLEQYF
cdr3_nt: TGTGCCAGCAGCTTAGGTGGGCTAGCGAGAGTCCTTGAGCAGTACTTC

v_call: TRBV7-9
clone_size: .
d_call: TRBD1
j_call: TRBJ1-1
cdr3_aa: CASSSTYDRGVVYTEAFF
cdr3_nt: TGTGCCAGCAGCTCAACATATGACAGGGGCGTTGTATATACTGAAGCTTTCTTT

v_call: TRBV7-6
clone_size: .
d_call: TRBD1
j_call: TRBJ2-7
cdr3_aa: CASSEGQGIEQYF
cdr3_nt: TGTGCCAGCAGCGAGGGACAGGGGATCGAGCAGTACTTC

v_call: TRBV14
clone_size: .
d_call: .
j_call: TRBJ2-2
cdr3_aa: CASSYGGTQTTGELFF
cdr3_nt: TGTGCCAGCAGCTATGGGGGGACGCAGACCACCGGGGAGCTGTTTTTT

v_call: TRBV6-1
clone_size: .
d_call: TRBD2
j_call: TRBJ2-1
cdr3_aa: CASDIAGGGYNEQFF
cdr3_nt: TGTGCCAGTGACATAGCGGGGGGTGGGTACAATGAGCAGTTCTTC

v_call: TRBV7-9
clone_size: .
d_call: .
j_call: TRBJ1-1
cdr3_aa: CASSLTAQNTEAFF
cdr3_nt: TGTGCCAGCAGCTTGACAGCGCAGAACACTGAAGCTTTCTTT

v_call: TRBV5-6
clone_size: .
d_call: .
j_call: TRBJ2-3
cdr3_aa: CASSSRDTDTQYF
cdr3_nt: TGTGCCAGCAGCTCCAGGGATACAGATACGCAGTATTTT

v_call: TRBV6-5
clone_size: few
d_call: .
j_call: TRBJ1-1
cdr3_aa: CASSTRVNTEAFF
cdr3_nt: TGTGCCAGCAGTACCAGGGTAAACACTGAAGCTTTCTTT